The present T cell receptor (beta chain) was sequenced within a study of vaccination effects on CD4 cells after COVID-19. Points from the study as a whole: Few convalescent patients were studied, and early post-infection samples were lacking.

Peptide-pool stimulation followed by sequencing identified expanded antigen-specific CD4+ clonotypes in the ViraFEST assay. Following culture for roughly 10 days, CD4+ T cells were isolated. The study found no prior SARS-CoV-2 infection in the vaccine recipients, who tested negative for nucleocapsid antibodies. They grew roughly 2 million PBMC in each well, adding 7.5 to 10 IU/ml IL-2 and 7.5 to 10 ug/ml peptides. The CDR3 covers 14 residues. Looked up from germline, CDR1 is SGHTA and CDR2 is FQGNSA. The V gene lost 4 bases and the J gene lost 7 bases, with 15 bases spanning the gap. Clones were sequenced by immunoSEQ multiplex PCR, and TCRdb holds only the in-frame ones, with some missing. The sample holds tens of thousands of clones, under 75% seen once. In regard to this clone: The antigen remains unidentified.

V usage is TRBV7-2 and J usage is TRBJ2-3; tentative D call: TRBD2 (7 bases). The clonotype originates from a human donor who received a COVID-19 vaccine. This specimen consisted of CD4+ T cells from PBMCs cultured with HCoV-OC43 spike peptides, obtained before COVID-19 vaccination. Subset noted: HCoV-OC43 spike overlapping peptide pool stimulation. The CDR3 region has the DNA TGTGCCAGCAGCTGGGGAGGGGGTGGGAATACGCAGTATTTT. Protein product: CASSWGGGGNTQYF.